These 15 T cell receptor beta chains were all obtained from the same sample, sequenced in a study of siplizumab effects on memory and regulatory T cells. Method: immunoSEQ multiplex PCR; TCRdb's copy keeps in-frame clones and lacks some. The table records 95,000 to 130,000 clones, about 95% of them present only once. The sample comprised non-Treg CD4+ T cells sorted from blood. These receptors were obtained from a human donor in good health.

V usage is TRBV19 and J usage is TRBJ2-7; TRBD2 aligns across 12 bases. The CDR3 extends over 15 amino acids. The germline V gene has CDR1 LNHDA and CDR2 SQIVND (reference sequence). Trimming at V came to 5 bases and at J to 4 bases, leaving 6 bases not matched to a gene. DNA for the CDR3: TGTGCCAGTAGTCAACGACTAGCGGGGGCGTACGAGCAGTACTTC. As protein: CASSQRLAGAYEQYF.

Remarks on this clone: In the same sample, other DNA sequences code for this CDR3. The chain has TRBV18 and TRBJ1-1; no definite D call. V was pared by 3 bases and J by 1 base, with 6 bases between. The CDR3 has 13 residues. Germline-derived CDR1 and CDR2 are KGHSH and LQKENI. The CDR3 reads CASSPGENTEAFF. Here the CDR3 DNA reads TGTGCCAGCTCACCTGGGGAGAACACTGAAGCTTTCTTT. Full variable domain (rest looked up from reference TRBV18 and TRBJ1-1): NAGVMQNPRHLVRRRGQEARLRCSPMKGHSHVYWYRQLPEEGLKFMVYLQKENIIDESGMPKERFSAEFPKEGPSILRIQQVVRGDSAAYFCASSPGENTEAFFGQGTRLTVV.

The V gene is TRBV2, the J gene TRBJ2-7, with D uncertain. Germline CDR1 and CDR2: SNHLY and FYNNEI. V was shortened by 5 bases and J by 2 bases, with 7 bases between the two germline ends. The CDR3 is made up of 12 amino acids. CDR3 sequence: CASSFWAYEQYF. CDR3 nucleotides: TGTGCCAGCAGTTTTTGGGCCTACGAGCAGTACTTC.

The gene calls are TRBV11-1 and TRBJ1-1; the D is unclear. V was trimmed by 4 bases and J by 1 base, leaving 7 bases between them. Germline V CDR1 and CDR2: SGHAT, FQDESV (reference sequence). The CDR3 sequence is 13 residues long. The CDR3 bases are TGTGCCAGCAGCTCGGTGGAGAACACTGAAGCTTTCTTT. Residues: CASSSVENTEAFF.

The rearrangement uses TRBV27 and TRBJ2-1; D is perhaps TRBD1 (5 bases). Deletions cut 4 bases from V and 2 bases from J, with 12 bases between. This CDR3 contains 15 residues. Germline V CDR1 and CDR2: MNHEY, SMNVEV (reference sequence). CDR3 sequence: CASSSPLRAYNEQFF. CDR3 sequence (DNA): TGTGCCAGCAGTTCTCCCCTCAGGGCCTACAATGAGCAGTTCTTC.

This chain connects TRBV5-1 to TRBJ2-7, with 11 bases that match TRBD2. V lost 3 bases to trimming and J lost 3 bases; unmatched junction nucleotides: 8. Germline V lookup: CDR1 SGHRS, CDR2 YFSETQ. The length of the CDR3 is 16 residues. This CDR3 reads CASSSMTSGILYEQYF. The CDR3, as DNA: TGCGCCAGCAGCTCCATGACTAGCGGGATCCTCTACGAGCAGTACTTC.

V usage is TRBV11-3 and J usage is TRBJ2-1, with 10 bases aligning to TRBD1. V gave up 2 bases and J gave up 6 bases; unmatched junction bases: 7. Germline V CDR1 and CDR2: SGHNT, YENEEA. This CDR3 spans 16 amino acids. CDR3 nucleotide sequence: TGTGCCAGCAGCTTACAAGGGACAGGGGTTGGCAATGAGCAGTTCTTC. Amino acid sequence: CASSLQGTGVGNEQFF.

V usage is TRBV27 and J usage is TRBJ2-5, with D uncertain. The length of the CDR3 is 14 residues. CDR1 is MNHEY and CDR2 is SMNVEV in the germline V gene (reference sequence). V lost 5 bases and J 4 bases, leaving 14 bases between the germline ends. CDR3 sequence: CASSPRTSPETQYF. The CDR3 nucleotides are TGTGCCAGCAGTCCACGGACGAGTCCAGAGACCCAGTACTTC.

This clone was recorded only once. V is TRBV27 and J is TRBJ1-1; tentatively, D is TRBD1 (5 bases). Deletions cut 5 bases from V and 4 bases from J, with 14 bases between. The CDR3 has 14 amino acids. Germline V CDR1 and CDR2: MNHEY, SMNVEV (reference sequence). The CDR3 DNA reads as TGTGCCAGCAGTACTCGACAGAGCCGCACTGAAGCTTTCTTT. Translation: CASSTRQSRTEAFF.

The V call is TRBV10-2, the J call TRBJ2-2; 7 bases agree with TRBD2. The germline V gene has CDR1 WSHSY and CDR2 SAAADI. This CDR3 has 16 amino acids. Trimming cost V 3 bases and J 2 bases; bases outside gene matches: 6. This CDR3 reads CASSDPPSGNTGELFF. The CDR3 DNA sequence: TGCGCCAGCAGTGATCCTCCTAGCGGAAACACCGGGGAGCTGTTTTTT.

As regards this clone: The same CDR3 can be traced to other DNA sequences in this sample. The chain recombines TRBV2 with TRBJ1-3, with TRBD1 as a possible D gene (5 bases). The CDR3 totals 15 residues. V lost 2 bases and J lost 0, with 8 bases in between. CDR1 and CDR2 from the germline V gene are SNHLY and FYNNEI. CDR3 nucleotide sequence: TGTGCCAGCAGTGAAACAGGTCTCTCTGGAAACACCATATATTTT. Residues: CASSETGLSGNTIYF. Full variable domain (rest looked up from reference TRBV2 and TRBJ1-3): EPEVTQTPSHQVTQMGQEVILRCVPISNHLYFYWYRQILGQKVEFLVSFYNNEISEKSEIFDDQFSVERPDGSNFTLKIRSTKLEDSAMYFCASSETGLSGNTIYFGEGSWLTVV.

The rearrangement joins TRBV27 to TRBJ1-2; 9 nucleotides match TRBD1. There are 16 residues in the CDR3. Germline V lookup: CDR1 MNHEY, CDR2 SMNVEV (reference sequence). Trimming removed 3 bases from V and 2 bases from J; junction bases left unmatched: 7. This CDR3 is CASSFYRQGGNYGYTF. Written as DNA, the CDR3 is TGTGCCAGCAGTTTCTATCGACAGGGGGGGAACTATGGCTACACCTTC.

The V gene is TRBV5-6, the J gene TRBJ1-1; a weak D match, TRBD1 (6 bases). The V end lost 2 bases, the J end lost 4 bases, and 18 bases lay between the germline ends. CDR3 length: 16 amino acids. The V gene's germline CDR1 is SGHDT and CDR2 YYEEEE. The CDR3 nucleotides are TGTGCCAGCAGCTTACAGGGTATCGGAGCTAGCACTGAAGCTTTCTTT. It translates to CASSLQGIGASTEAFF.

CDR3 sequence reads: CASQTGVYGYTF. CDR3 DNA: TGTGCCAGTCAAACAGGGGTCTATGGCTACACCTTC. This sequence joins TRBV28 and TRBJ1-2, with 7 bases that match TRBD1. The junction had 5 bases not matched to a gene; V was cut back by 9 bases and J by 4 bases. There are 12 residues in the CDR3. Looked up from germline, CDR1 is MDHEN and CDR2 is SYDVKM.

This clone was counted once. The chain has TRBV28 and TRBJ2-7; D not certain. CDR3 length equals 14 residues. In germline, CDR1 is MDHEN, CDR2 SYDVKM. V gave up 7 bases and J gave up 0 bases, with 13 bases separating them. CDR3 DNA: TGTGCCAGCATCCCGACATCGGCCTCCTACGAGCAGTACTTC. Protein sequence: CASIPTSASYEQYF.